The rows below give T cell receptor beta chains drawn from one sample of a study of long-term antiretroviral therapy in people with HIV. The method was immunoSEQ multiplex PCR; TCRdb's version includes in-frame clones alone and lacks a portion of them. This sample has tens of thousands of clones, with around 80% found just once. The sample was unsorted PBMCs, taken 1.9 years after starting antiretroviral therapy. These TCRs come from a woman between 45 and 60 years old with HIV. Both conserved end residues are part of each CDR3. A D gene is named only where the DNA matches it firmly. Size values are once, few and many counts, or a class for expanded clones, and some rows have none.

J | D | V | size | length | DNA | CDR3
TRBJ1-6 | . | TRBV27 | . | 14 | TGTGCCAGCAGTTTGCACCCGGAGAATTCACCCCTCCACTTT | CASSLHPENSPLHF
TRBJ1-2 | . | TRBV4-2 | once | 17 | TGTGCCAGCAGCCAAGAGTCAATGGACATTGGAGACTATGGCTACACCTTC | CASSQESMDIGDYGYTF
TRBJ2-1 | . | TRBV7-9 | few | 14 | TGTGCCAGCAGCTTAATCGGCTCCTACAATGAGCAGTTCTTC | CASSLIGSYNEQFF
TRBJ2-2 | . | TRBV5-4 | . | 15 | TGTGCCAGCAGCCTGACAGTGACGAACACCGGGGAGCTGTTTTTT | CASSLTVTNTGELFF
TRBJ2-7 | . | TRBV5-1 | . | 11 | TGCGCCAGCAGCCGTACCTACGAGCAGTACTTC | CASSRTYEQYF
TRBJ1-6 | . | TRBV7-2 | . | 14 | TGTGCCAGCAGCCTTCGGAGCACCAATTCACCCCTCCACTTT | CASSLRSTNSPLHF
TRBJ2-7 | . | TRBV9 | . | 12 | TGTGCCAGCAGCGTAGACGGCGCAGAGCAGTACTTC | CASSVDGAEQYF
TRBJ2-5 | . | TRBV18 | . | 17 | TGTGCCAGCTCACCCCGACAGGTTCCCCCCCAAGAGGGGTCCCAGTACTTC | CASSPRQVPPQEGSQYF
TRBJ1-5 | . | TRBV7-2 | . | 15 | TGTGCCAGCACCCCCCAAGCGGGGTTGGGTCAGCCCCAGCATTTT | CASTPQAGLGQPQHF
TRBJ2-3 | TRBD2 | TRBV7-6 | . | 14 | TGTGCCAGCAGCTTAGGCGGGGGGTCAGATACGCAGTATTTT | CASSLGGGSDTQYF
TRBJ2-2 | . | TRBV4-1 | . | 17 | TGCGCCAGCAGCCAAGACCCCGGGGCATCGGGAACCGGGGAGCTGTTTTTT | CASSQDPGASGTGELFF
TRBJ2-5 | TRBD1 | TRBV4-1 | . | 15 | TGCGCCAGCAGCCTGCGCCCGACAGGGGGAGAGACCCAGTACTTC | CASSLRPTGGETQYF